This T cell receptor (beta chain) is drawn from a study of blood T cells in healthy people across ages. The trim removed 0 bases at V and 2 bases at J, leaving 4 bases unmatched. The V gene's germline CDR1 is GTSNPN and CDR2 SVGIG (reference sequence). The CDR3 consists of 15 residues. With regard to this clonotype: Its antigen remains unidentified.

The study, taken as a whole, reports: Calculation of diversity from one million T cells yielded estimates considered to be underestimates.

Extraction yielded at least 5 micrograms of total RNA per sample. A second roughly 6 to 11 cycle PCR used barcoded and J-beta primers. TCRdb ran MiXCR on the 5' RACE reads and lists one entry per CDR3 protein. The table includes 380,000 or so distinct CDR3 sequences, about half detected once. The sequencing sample was made of blood. This TCR was recovered from a man aged 55 to 69 in good health. The chain employs TRBV30 and TRBJ2-7, with 10 bases identical to TRBD2. The DNA of the CDR3 is TGTGCCTGGAGTGTTTGGACTAGCGGTACCTACGAGCAGTACTTC. Its protein is CAWSVWTSGTYEQYF.